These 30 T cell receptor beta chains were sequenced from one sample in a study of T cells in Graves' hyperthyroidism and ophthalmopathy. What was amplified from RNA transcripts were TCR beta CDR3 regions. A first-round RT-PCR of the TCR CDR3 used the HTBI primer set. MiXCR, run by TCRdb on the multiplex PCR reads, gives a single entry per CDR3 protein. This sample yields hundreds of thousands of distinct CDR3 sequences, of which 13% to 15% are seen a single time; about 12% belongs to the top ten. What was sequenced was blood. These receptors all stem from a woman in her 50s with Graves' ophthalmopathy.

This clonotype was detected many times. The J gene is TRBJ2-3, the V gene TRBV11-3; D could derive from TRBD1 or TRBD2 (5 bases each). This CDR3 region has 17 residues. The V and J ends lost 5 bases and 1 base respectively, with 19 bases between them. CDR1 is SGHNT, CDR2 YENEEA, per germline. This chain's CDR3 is CASSPGLGTARTDTQYF. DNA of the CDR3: TGTGCCAGCAGCCCGGGCTTGGGGACGGCACGCACAGATACGCAGTATTTT.

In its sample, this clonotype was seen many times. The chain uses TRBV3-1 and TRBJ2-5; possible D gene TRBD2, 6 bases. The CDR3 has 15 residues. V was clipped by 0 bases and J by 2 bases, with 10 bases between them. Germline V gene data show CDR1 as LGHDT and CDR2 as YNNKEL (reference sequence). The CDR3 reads CASSQEGGRQETQYF. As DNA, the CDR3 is TGTGCCAGCAGCCAAGAGGGGGGACGGCAAGAGACCCAGTACTTC.

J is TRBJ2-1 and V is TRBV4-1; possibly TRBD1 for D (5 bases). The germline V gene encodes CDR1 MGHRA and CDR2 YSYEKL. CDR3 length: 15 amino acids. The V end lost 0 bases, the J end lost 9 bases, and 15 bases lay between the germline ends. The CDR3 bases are TGCGCCAGCAGCCAAGACGGTCAGGGAAGGTCTGAGCAGTTCTTC. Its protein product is CASSQDGQGRSEQFF.

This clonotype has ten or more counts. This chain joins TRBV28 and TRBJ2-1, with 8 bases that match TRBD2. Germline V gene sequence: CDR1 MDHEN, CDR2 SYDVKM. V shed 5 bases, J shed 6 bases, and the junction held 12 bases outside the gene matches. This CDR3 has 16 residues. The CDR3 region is CASSPPGTRMSNEQFF. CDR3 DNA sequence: TGTGCCAGCAGTCCCCCCGGGACTAGAATGAGCAATGAGCAGTTCTTC.

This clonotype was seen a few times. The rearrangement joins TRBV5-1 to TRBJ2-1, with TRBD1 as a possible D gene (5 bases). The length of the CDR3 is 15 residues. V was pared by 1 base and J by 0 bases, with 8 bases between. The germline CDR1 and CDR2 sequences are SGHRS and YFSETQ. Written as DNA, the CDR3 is TGCGCCAGCAGCTTGAGGGGTTACTCCTACAATGAGCAGTTCTTC. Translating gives CASSLRGYSYNEQFF.

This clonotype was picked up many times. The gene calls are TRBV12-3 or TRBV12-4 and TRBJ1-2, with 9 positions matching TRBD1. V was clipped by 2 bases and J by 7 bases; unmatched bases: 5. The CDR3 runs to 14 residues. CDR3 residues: CASSLKQGAIGYTF. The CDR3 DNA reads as TGTGCCAGCAGTTTAAAACAGGGGGCGATTGGCTACACCTTC.

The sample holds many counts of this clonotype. CDR3 coding DNA: TGCAGTGCTAGATCCGGACTAGCGACAAACATTCAGTACTTC. Amino acid sequence: CSARSGLATNIQYF. The V and J genes are TRBV20-1 and TRBJ2-4; TRBD2 agrees at 9 bases. Germline CDR1 and CDR2: DFQATT and SNEGSKA (reference sequence). The CDR3 runs 14 residues. V shed 2 bases, J shed 6 bases, and the junction held 5 bases outside the gene matches.

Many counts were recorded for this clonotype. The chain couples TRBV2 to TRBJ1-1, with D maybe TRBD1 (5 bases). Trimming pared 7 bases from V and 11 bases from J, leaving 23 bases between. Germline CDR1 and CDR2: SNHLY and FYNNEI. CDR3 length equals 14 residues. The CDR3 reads CASKEGKVGLRAFF. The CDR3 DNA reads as TGTGCCAGCAAAGAAGGGAAAGTGGGGCTTCGGGCTTTCTTT.

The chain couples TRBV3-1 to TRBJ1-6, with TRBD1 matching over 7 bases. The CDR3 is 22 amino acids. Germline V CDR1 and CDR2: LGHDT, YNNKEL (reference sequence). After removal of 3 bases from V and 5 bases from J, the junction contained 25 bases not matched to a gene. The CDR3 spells CASSHFGPLGTGEGGHNSPLHF. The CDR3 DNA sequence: TGTGCCAGCAGCCATTTCGGCCCCCTCGGCACAGGGGAAGGGGGACATAATTCACCCCTCCACTTT.

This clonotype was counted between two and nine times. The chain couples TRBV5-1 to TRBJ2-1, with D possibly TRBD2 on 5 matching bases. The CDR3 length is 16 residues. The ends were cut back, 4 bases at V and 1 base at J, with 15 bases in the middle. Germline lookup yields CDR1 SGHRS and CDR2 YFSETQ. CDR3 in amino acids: CASSPFEGSSYNEQFF. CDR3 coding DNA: TGCGCCAGCAGCCCCTTCGAAGGGAGTTCCTACAATGAGCAGTTCTTC.

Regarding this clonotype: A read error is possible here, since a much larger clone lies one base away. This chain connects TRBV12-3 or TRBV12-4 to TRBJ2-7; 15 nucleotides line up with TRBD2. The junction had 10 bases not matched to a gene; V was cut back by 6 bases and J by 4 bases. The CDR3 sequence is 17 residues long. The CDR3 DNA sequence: TGTGCCAGCAGCGCAGGGACTAGCGGGAGGTCCGTGTACGAGCAGTACTTC. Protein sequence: CASSAGTSGRSVYEQYF.

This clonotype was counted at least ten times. The CDR3 reads CATSRGGGIYEQYF. DNA of the CDR3: TGTGCCACCAGCAGAGGAGGGGGAATTTACGAGCAGTACTTC. This chain joins TRBV15 and TRBJ2-7; tentative D call: TRBD1 (6 bases). V lost 1 base and J lost 4, with 11 bases in between. Germline values: CDR1 LNHNV, CDR2 YYDKDF (reference sequence). CDR3 length equals 14 residues. Drawing the rest from reference TRBV15 and TRBJ2-7, the complete variable domain is DAMVIQNPRYQVTQFGKPVTLSCSQTLNHNVMYWYQQKSSQAPKLLFHYYDKDFNNEADTPDNFQSRRPNTSFCFLDIRSPGLGDTAMYLCATSRGGGIYEQYFGPGTRLTVT.

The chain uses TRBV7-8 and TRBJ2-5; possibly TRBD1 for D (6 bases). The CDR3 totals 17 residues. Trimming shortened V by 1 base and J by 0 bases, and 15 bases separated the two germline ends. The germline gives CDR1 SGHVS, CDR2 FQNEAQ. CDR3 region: CASSLGGRGTNQETQYF. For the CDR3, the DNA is TGTGCCAGCAGCTTAGGGGGCAGAGGGACAAACCAAGAGACCCAGTACTTC.

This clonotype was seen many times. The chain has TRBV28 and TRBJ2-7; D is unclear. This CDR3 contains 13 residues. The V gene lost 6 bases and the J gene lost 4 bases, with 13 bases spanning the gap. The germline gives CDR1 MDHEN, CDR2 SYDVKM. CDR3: CASSPGLPYEQYF. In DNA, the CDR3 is TGTGCCAGCAGCCCCGGGTTGCCGTACGAGCAGTACTTC.

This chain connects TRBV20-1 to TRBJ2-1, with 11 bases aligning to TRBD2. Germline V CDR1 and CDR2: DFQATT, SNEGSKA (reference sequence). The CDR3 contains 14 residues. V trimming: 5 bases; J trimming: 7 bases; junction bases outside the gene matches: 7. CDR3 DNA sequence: TGCAGTGCTCAGACCGGGACTAGCGGTAATGAGCAGTTCTTC. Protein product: CSAQTGTSGNEQFF.

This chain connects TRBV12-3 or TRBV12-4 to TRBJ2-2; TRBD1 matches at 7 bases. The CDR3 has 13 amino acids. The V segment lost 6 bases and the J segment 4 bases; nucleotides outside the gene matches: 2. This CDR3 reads CASSGTATGELFF. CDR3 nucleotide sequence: TGTGCCAGCAGCGGGACAGCCACCGGGGAGCTGTTTTTT.

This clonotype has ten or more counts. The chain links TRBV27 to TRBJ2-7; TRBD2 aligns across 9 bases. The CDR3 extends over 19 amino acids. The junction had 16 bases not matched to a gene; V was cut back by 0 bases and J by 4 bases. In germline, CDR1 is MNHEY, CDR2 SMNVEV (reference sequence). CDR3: CASSLSKGGGRALLYEQYF. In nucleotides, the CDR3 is TGTGCCAGCAGTTTATCGAAGGGGGGCGGGAGGGCCTTGTTATACGAGCAGTACTTC.

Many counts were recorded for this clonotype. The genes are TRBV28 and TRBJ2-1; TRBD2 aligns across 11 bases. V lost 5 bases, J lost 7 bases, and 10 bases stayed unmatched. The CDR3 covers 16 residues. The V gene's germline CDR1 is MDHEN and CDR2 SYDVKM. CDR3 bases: TGTGCCAGCAGTACAATAGCGGGAGGGATGGGGAATGAGCAGTTCTTC. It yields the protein CASSTIAGGMGNEQFF. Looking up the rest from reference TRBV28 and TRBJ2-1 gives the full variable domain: DVKVTQSSRYLVKRTGEKVFLECVQDMDHENMFWYRQDPGLGLRLIYFSYDVKMKEKGDIPEGYSVSREKKERFSLILESASTNQTSMYLCASSTIAGGMGNEQFFGPGTRLTVL.

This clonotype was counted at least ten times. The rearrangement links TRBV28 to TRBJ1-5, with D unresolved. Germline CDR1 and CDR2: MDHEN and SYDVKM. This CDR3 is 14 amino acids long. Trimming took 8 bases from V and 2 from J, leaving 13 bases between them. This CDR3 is CASSDTRGNQPQHF. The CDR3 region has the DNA TGTGCCAGCTCAGACACACGCGGCAATCAGCCCCAGCATTTT.

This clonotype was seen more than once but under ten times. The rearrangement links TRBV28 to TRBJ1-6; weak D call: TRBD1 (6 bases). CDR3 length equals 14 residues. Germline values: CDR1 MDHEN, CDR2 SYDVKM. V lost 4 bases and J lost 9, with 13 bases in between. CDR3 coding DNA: TGTGCCAGCAGTTATAGTGGAGGGGGTTCACCCCTCCACTTT. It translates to CASSYSGGGSPLHF.

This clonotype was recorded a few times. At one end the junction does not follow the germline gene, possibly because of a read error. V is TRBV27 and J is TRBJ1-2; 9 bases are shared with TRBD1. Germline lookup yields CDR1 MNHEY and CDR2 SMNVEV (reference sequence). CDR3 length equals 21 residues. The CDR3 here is CASSVSGQGISLPADTYGYTF. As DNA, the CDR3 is TGTGCCAGCAGTGTATCGGGACAGGGAATAAGTCTCCCCGCAGATACATATGGCTACACCTTC.

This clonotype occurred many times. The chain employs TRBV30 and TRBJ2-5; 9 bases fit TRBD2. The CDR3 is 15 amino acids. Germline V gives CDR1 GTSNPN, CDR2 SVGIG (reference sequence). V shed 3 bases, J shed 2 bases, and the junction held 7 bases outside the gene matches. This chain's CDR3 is CAWRQGTSLQETQYF. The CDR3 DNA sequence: TGTGCCTGGAGACAAGGGACTAGCCTTCAAGAGACCCAGTACTTC.

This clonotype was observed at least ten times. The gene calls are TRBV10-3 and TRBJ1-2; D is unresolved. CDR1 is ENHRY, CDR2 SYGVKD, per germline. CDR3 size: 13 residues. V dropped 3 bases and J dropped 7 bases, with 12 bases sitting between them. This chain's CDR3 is CAISDRDEVGYTF. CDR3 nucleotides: TGTGCCATCAGTGACCGGGATGAGGTTGGCTACACCTTC.

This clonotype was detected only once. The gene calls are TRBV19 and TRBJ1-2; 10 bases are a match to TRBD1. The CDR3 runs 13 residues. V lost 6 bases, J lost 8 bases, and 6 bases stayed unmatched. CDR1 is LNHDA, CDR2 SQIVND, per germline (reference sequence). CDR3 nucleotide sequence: TGTGCCAGTAGGGACAGGGGGAGTCCGGGCTACACCTTC. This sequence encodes CASRDRGSPGYTF.

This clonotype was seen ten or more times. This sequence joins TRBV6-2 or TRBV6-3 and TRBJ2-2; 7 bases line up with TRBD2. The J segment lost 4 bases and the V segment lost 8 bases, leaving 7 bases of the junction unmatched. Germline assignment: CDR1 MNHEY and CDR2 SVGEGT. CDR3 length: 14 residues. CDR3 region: CASEQRESTGELFF. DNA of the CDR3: TGTGCCAGCGAACAGCGGGAAAGCACCGGGGAGCTGTTTTTT.

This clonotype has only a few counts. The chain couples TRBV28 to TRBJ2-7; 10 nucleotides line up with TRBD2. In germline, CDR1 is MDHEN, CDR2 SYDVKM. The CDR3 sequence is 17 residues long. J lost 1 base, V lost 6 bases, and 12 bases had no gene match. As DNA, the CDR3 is TGTGCCAGCAGCTCACCCCCTAGCGGGAGAGGTTCCTACGAGCAGTACTTC. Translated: CASSSPPSGRGSYEQYF.

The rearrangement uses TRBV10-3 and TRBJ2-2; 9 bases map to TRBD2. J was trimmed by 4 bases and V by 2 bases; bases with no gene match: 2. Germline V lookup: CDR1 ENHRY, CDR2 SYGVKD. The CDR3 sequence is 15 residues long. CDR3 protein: CAISEGLASTGELFF. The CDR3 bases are TGTGCCATCAGTGAGGGACTAGCGTCCACCGGGGAGCTGTTTTTT.

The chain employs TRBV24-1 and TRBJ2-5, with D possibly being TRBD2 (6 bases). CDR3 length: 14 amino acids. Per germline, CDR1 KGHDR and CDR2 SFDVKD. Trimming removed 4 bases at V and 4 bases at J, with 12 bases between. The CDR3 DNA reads TGTGCCACCAGTGACCCCGACGGGGGAGAGACCCAGTACTTC. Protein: CATSDPDGGETQYF.

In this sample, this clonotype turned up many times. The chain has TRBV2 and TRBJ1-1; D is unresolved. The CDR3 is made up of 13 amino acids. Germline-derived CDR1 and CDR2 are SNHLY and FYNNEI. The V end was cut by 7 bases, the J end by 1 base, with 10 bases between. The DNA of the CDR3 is TGTGCCAGCAACCTAGGATGGAACACTGAAGCTTTCTTT. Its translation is CASNLGWNTEAFF.

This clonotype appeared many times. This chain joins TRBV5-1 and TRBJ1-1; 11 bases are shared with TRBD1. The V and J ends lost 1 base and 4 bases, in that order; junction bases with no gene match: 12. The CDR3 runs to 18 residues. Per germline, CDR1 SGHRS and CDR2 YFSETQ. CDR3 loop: CASSLTVGQGVGSTEAFF. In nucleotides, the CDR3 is TGCGCCAGCAGCTTGACGGTGGGACAGGGGGTCGGCTCCACTGAAGCTTTCTTT.